A selection of T cell receptor beta chains follows, all from one sample in a study of T cells in localized non-small cell lung cancer. Sequenced by immunoSEQ multiplex PCR; TCRdb stores in-frame clones only, minus some. The table shows thousands of clones, with around 25% occurring only once. The sample in question was lung tumor tissue, obtained before any cancer treatment. Receptor source: a male donor at least 60 years old with stage I lung adenocarcinoma. Each CDR3 is given with its conserved first and last residue. The D gene is left open where the match is weak. Not all rows give a size; the values are once, few, many and, for expanded clones, a class.

v_call	d_call	j_call	clone_size	cdr3_aa	cdr3_nt
TRBV19	TRBD2	TRBJ2-5	-	CASRLAGATQETQYF	TGTGCCAGTAGACTAGCGGGGGCCACTCAAGAGACCCAGTACTTC
TRBV11-3	-	TRBJ2-6	medium-sized	CASSLSGAGANVLTF	TGTGCCAGCAGCTTAAGTGGGGCTGGGGCCAACGTCCTGACTTTC
TRBV18	-	TRBJ1-1	-	CASSPAGVVNTEAFF	TGTGCCAGCTCACCAGCAGGGGTGGTGAACACTGAAGCTTTCTTT
TRBV6-8	TRBD2	TRBJ2-7	few	CASSDKLAGGYEQYF	TGTGCCAGCAGTGACAAACTAGCGGGGGGCTACGAGCAGTACTTC
TRBV6-8	-	TRBJ1-3	-	CASSYSIHGGSGNTIYF	TGTGCCAGCAGTTACTCGATACACGGTGGCTCTGGAAACACCATATATTTT
TRBV6-8	-	TRBJ2-1	medium-sized	CASRGGTTGNEQFF	TGTGCCAGCAGAGGGGGGACGACAGGCAATGAGCAGTTCTTC
TRBV28	-	TRBJ2-7	few	CASSPPDSSGFLQYF	TGTGCCAGCAGTCCACCGGACAGCTCGGGGTTCTTGCAGTACTTC
TRBV23-1	-	TRBJ1-6	few	CASREGGDGSPLHF	TGCGCCAGCAGAGAGGGAGGGGATGGATCACCCCTCCACTTT
TRBV11-3	-	TRBJ2-2	few	CASSPPQGNTGELFF	TGTGCCAGCAGCCCTCCCCAGGGGAACACCGGGGAGCTGTTTTTT
TRBV11-3	-	TRBJ2-5	few	CASSLGVAEETQYF	TGTGCCAGCAGCTTGGGGGTAGCGGAAGAGACCCAGTACTTC
TRBV28	TRBD1	TRBJ2-4	few	CASSPPQGAMSKNIQYF	TGTGCCAGCAGTCCGCCACAGGGGGCTATGTCCAAAAACATTCAGTACTTC
TRBV18	-	TRBJ2-6	few	CASSPSGANVLTF	TGTGCCAGCTCCCCTTCTGGGGCCAACGTCCTGACTTTC
TRBV19	TRBD1	TRBJ1-5	-	CASSPPGQRNQPQHF	TGTGCCAGTAGTCCACCGGGACAGCGCAATCAGCCCCAGCATTTT
TRBV4-1	-	TRBJ2-5	-	CASSQDSGKTQYF	TGCGCCAGCAGCCAAGATTCGGGAAAGACCCAGTACTTC
TRBV19	-	TRBJ2-6	large	CASSPASDGANVLTF	TGTGCCAGTAGTCCCGCCTCCGACGGGGCCAACGTCCTGACTTTC
TRBV11-3	-	TRBJ1-4	-	CASSLVRGFGEKLFF	TGTGCCAGCAGCTTAGTGCGAGGGTTCGGTGAAAAACTGTTTTTT
TRBV11-3	-	TRBJ2-2	-	CASSLDRNTGELFF	TGTGCCAGCAGCTTGGACAGAAACACCGGGGAGCTGTTTTTT